Listed here are 5 T cell receptor beta chains from one sample, sequenced in a study of cytomegalovirus exposure and HLA in healthy donors. This PCR relied on a set of 60 Vbeta primers and 13 Jbeta primers. The protocol was immunoSEQ multiplex PCR, while the TCRdb copy is restricted to in-frame clones and leaves out a portion. The sample records about 69,000 clones, roughly two thirds being singletons. Sequences were obtained from PBMCs. The receptors here all came from a male donor in good health and CMV-seropositive.

This clone was observed a few times. The gene calls are TRBV18 and TRBJ2-5; 9 bases align to TRBD1. V shed 3 bases and J 5 bases; nucleotides not matched to a gene: 1. CDR1 and CDR2 (germline): KGHSH, LQKENI. CDR3 length equals 13 residues. CDR3 loop: CASSPGQGETQYF. The DNA of the CDR3 is TGTGCCAGCTCACCGGGACAGGGCGAGACCCAGTACTTC.

CDR3 nucleotides: TGTGCCTGGAGTGTACCGACAGAGCAGTACTTC. This sequence encodes CAWSVPTEQYF. This chain connects TRBV30 to TRBJ2-7; D call uncertain. The CDR3 covers 11 residues. The germline V and J ends were trimmed by 0 bases and 7 bases, with 7 bases remaining between them. Germline values: CDR1 GTSNPN, CDR2 SVGIG (reference sequence).

This chain links TRBV4-1 with TRBJ2-3, with D perhaps matching TRBD2 (6 bases). Trimming took 6 bases from V and 2 from J, leaving 12 bases between them. Germline V CDR1 and CDR2: MGHRA, YSYEKL. CDR3 length: 14 residues. The CDR3 region is CASRRLADTDTQYF. CDR3 sequence (DNA): TGCGCCAGCAGACGCTTAGCGGACACAGATACGCAGTATTTT.

This clone came up a few times. The genes are TRBV20-1 and TRBJ1-1; no clear D. This CDR3 comprises 11 residues. From germline, CDR1 is DFQATT and CDR2 SNEGSKA (reference sequence). The V and J ends lost 6 bases and 3 bases respectively, with 8 bases between them. CDR3 region: CSAPTHTEAFF. Written as DNA, the CDR3 is TGCAGTGCCCCCACTCACACTGAAGCTTTCTTT.

The V gene is TRBV20-1, the J gene TRBJ2-7; D ambiguous. The V and J ends lost 2 bases and 1 base respectively, with 3 bases between them. This CDR3 has 11 residues. Germline loops: CDR1 DFQATT, CDR2 SNEGSKA (reference sequence). CDR3 coding DNA: TGCAGTGCTAGACTGTCCTACGAGCAGTACTTC. This encodes CSARLSYEQYF.